One sample yielded the 16 T cell receptor beta chains listed below, sequenced in a study of T cell responses to AZD1222 COVID-19 vaccine. This table comes from immunoSEQ multiplex PCR, and its TCRdb copy is limited to in-frame clones, with some not included. The sample holds about 82,000 clones, around 86% seen once. Sequences were derived from peripheral blood, sampled 28 days after the second AZD1222 dose. The receptors originated from an adult who received the AZD1222 COVID-19 vaccine.

CDR3 residues: CASSHMFDGELFF. The DNA for the CDR3 is TGTGCCAGCAGCCACATGTTCGACGGGGAGCTGTTTTTT. The chain combines TRBV3-1 (or the pseudogene TRBV3-2) with TRBJ2-2; D not certain. Germline assignment: CDR1 LGHDT and CDR2 YNNKEL (reference sequence). Deletions cut 3 bases from V and 7 bases from J, with 9 bases between. CDR3 length equals 13 residues.

The chain links TRBV6-5 to TRBJ1-2, with D unresolved. Germline CDR1 and CDR2: MNHEY and SVGAGI. The CDR3 consists of 13 residues. V lost 6 bases and J 3 bases, leaving 11 bases between the germline ends. The CDR3 DNA reads as TGTGCCAGCAGCCTGTCCCCCCACTATGGCTACACCTTC. It is translated as CASSLSPHYGYTF.

V is TRBV5-8 and J is TRBJ2-7; 8 positions agree with TRBD1. Trimming at V came to 3 bases and at J to 7 bases, leaving 6 bases not matched to a gene. CDR1 and CDR2 (germline): SGHTS, YDEGEE. The CDR3 covers 13 residues. Here the CDR3 reads CASSSGQGGEQYF. The CDR3 DNA is TGTGCCAGCAGCTCTGGACAGGGCGGGGAGCAGTACTTC.

V and J are TRBV5-1 and TRBJ1-4; no reliable D call. This CDR3 comprises 16 residues. Germline V CDR1 and CDR2: SGHRS, YFSETQ. V shed 4 bases and J shed 5 bases, with 18 bases lying between them. The CDR3 is CASSPGMAVGNEKLFF. The CDR3 coding sequence is TGCGCCAGCAGCCCGGGCATGGCGGTCGGAAATGAAAAACTGTTTTTT.

V gene TRBV3-1 (or the pseudogene TRBV3-2) combines with J gene TRBJ1-2, with D possibly matching TRBD1 (6 bases). V lost 0 bases, J lost 10 bases, and 15 bases lay in between. The CDR3 contains 14 residues. Germline V gene lookup returns CDR1 LGHDT and CDR2 YNNKEL (reference sequence). Here the CDR3 DNA reads TGTGCCAGCAGCCAAGATACGGGGCGGGGGCCCTACACCTTC. This gives the protein CASSQDTGRGPYTF.

CDR3 sequence (DNA): TGTGCCATCAGTGCACAGAGTAGCAATCAGCCCCAGCATTTT. This encodes CAISAQSSNQPQHF. This chain uses TRBV10-3 with TRBJ1-5; D uncertain. In germline, CDR1 is ENHRY, CDR2 SYGVKD. V lost 4 bases, J lost 0 bases, and 7 bases lay in between. The CDR3 extends over 14 amino acids.

The V call is TRBV3-1 (or the pseudogene TRBV3-2), the J call TRBJ2-1, with 10 bases fitting TRBD1. Trimming took 3 bases from V and 9 from J; bases not matched to a gene: 8. This CDR3 has 15 residues. CDR1 is LGHDT and CDR2 is YNNKEL in the germline V gene (reference sequence). The chain's CDR3 is CASSHGDRGRSEQFF. CDR3 in DNA: TGTGCCAGCAGCCACGGCGACAGGGGGCGAAGTGAGCAGTTCTTC.

This sequence joins TRBV19 and TRBJ2-2, with D maybe TRBD1 (5 bases). Germline CDR1 is LNHDA and CDR2 is SQIVND (reference sequence). The V end lost 10 bases, the J end lost 1 base, and 7 bases lay between the germline ends. This CDR3 region has 12 residues. The CDR3: CATQGNTGELFF. CDR3 sequence (DNA): TGTGCCACCCAGGGGAACACCGGGGAGCTGTTTTTT.

In this sample, this clone turned up once. The chain carries TRBV9 and TRBJ1-5; D is uncertain. Germline V gene lookup returns CDR1 SGDLS and CDR2 YYNGEE. This CDR3 comprises 14 residues. Trimming left V 3 bases short and J 1 base short, with 8 bases between. CDR3 in amino acids: CASSDGVSNQPQHF. CDR3 DNA sequence: TGTGCCAGCAGCGACGGGGTCAGCAATCAGCCCCAGCATTTT.

This clone occurred a few times. V and J are TRBV6-5 and TRBJ1-6; tentative D call: TRBD1 (5 bases). Per the germline V gene, CDR1 is MNHEY and CDR2 is SVGAGI. Trimming pared 0 bases from V and 10 bases from J, leaving 16 bases between. The CDR3 loop spans 16 amino acids. DNA of the CDR3: TGTGCCAGCAGTTACTCCTTCGACAGTGGTCGGTCACCCCTCCACTTT. This translates into CASSYSFDSGRSPLHF.

The chain joins TRBV23-1 to TRBJ2-5, with D perhaps matching TRBD1 (5 bases). TRBV23-1 is given ORF status, its function remaining uncertain. The ends were cut back, 2 bases at V and 2 bases at J, with 12 bases in the middle. The CDR3 has 15 amino acids. The chain's CDR3 is CASSQPRQTQETQYF. The CDR3 DNA follows: TGCGCCAGCAGTCAACCTCGACAGACTCAAGAGACCCAGTACTTC.

V gene TRBV7-6 combines with J gene TRBJ2-3; 7 bases line up with TRBD2. Germline V CDR1 and CDR2: SGHVS, FNYEAQ. The V gene end was trimmed by 4 bases and the J gene end by 0 bases; junction bases not matched to a gene: 7. This CDR3 comprises 16 residues. CDR3 sequence reads: CASSSLRGGSTDTQYF. As DNA, the CDR3 is TGTGCCAGCAGCTCCTTACGCGGGGGTAGCACAGATACGCAGTATTTT.

The V gene is TRBV12-3 or TRBV12-4, the J gene TRBJ1-1; D uncertain. The CDR3 has 13 residues. V lost 10 bases, J lost 1 base, and 13 bases lay in between. The CDR3 DNA reads TGTGCCACCTCGCGAAGACAGAACACTGAAGCTTTCTTT. Its protein is CATSRRQNTEAFF.

This clone was seen only once. The V call is TRBV5-6, the J call TRBJ1-3; possibly TRBD1 for D (5 bases). V dropped 3 bases and J dropped 0 bases, with 13 bases sitting between them. The CDR3 covers 16 residues. Germline V CDR1 and CDR2: SGHDT, YYEEEE. The CDR3 loop reads CASSSPGHYSGNTIYF. The DNA for the CDR3 is TGTGCCAGCAGCTCGCCGGGGCACTACTCTGGAAACACCATATATTTT.

The chain recombines TRBV5-6 with TRBJ2-5, with D tentatively TRBD1 (5 bases). Germline values: CDR1 SGHDT, CDR2 YYEEEE. V was trimmed by 1 base and J by 7 bases, leaving 5 bases between them. This CDR3 region has 11 residues. CDR3 coding DNA: TGTGCCAGCAGCTTGAGGGGGACCCAGTACTTC. Residues: CASSLRGTQYF.

The chain carries TRBV27 and TRBJ1-6, with a possible D match to TRBD1 (6 bases). V lost 6 bases and J 10 bases, leaving 22 bases between the germline ends. The CDR3 has 16 amino acids. CDR1 MNHEY and CDR2 SMNVEV come from the germline V gene (reference sequence). CDR3 in amino acids: CASRPTQTGYGSPLHF. In DNA, the CDR3 is TGTGCCAGCAGACCGACCCAAACAGGGTATGGGTCACCCCTCCACTTT.